This T cell receptor (beta chain) was identified in a study of CD8+CD57+ T cells in acquired aplastic anemia. For the study at large: On average, healthy donors gave about 10.8 million reads for CD4+ cells.

A word on this clonotype: Its antigen is as yet unknown.

General study points: Shared by patients and controls, nearly 30 CD8+ CDR3s were abundant in patients.

Genomic DNA acted as the template from which TCR beta VDJ combination and CDR3 sequence profiling were carried out. From the reads, TCRdb called clonotypes with MiXCR, one entry per CDR3 protein. The sample has 400,000 to 500,000 distinct CDR3 sequences, under 80% seen once; the top ten hold 3.5% to 4.5%. Germline assignment: CDR1 MNHNY and CDR2 SVGAGI (reference sequence). The V gene lost 4 bases and the J gene lost 5 bases, with 20 bases spanning the gap. The length of the CDR3 is 16 residues. Source material: sorted CD4+, CD8+, or CD8+CD57+ T cells (not recorded which) from PBMCs. The TCR sequence derives from a human donor in good health, serving as a control. The chain joins TRBV6-6 to TRBJ1-2; a weak D match, TRBD1 (5 bases). The CDR3 region has the DNA TGTGCCAGCAGTTTGTCAATAGGGGTCATCGGTTATGGCTACACCTTC. It translates to CASSLSIGVIGYGYTF.